These 7 T cell receptor beta chains were all obtained from the same sample, sequenced in a study of blood T cell repertoires in COVID-19. Method: immunoSEQ multiplex PCR; TCRdb's copy keeps in-frame clones and lacks some. The sample consists of under 80,000 clones, more than 85% of them appearing once. The specimen was peripheral blood. The receptor source for this set is a man between 65 and 80 years old with active COVID-19.

The rearrangement joins TRBV19 to TRBJ1-5, with a weak D call TRBD1 (6 bases). V was trimmed by 5 bases and J by 4 bases, leaving 12 bases between them. Germline V gene data show CDR1 as LNHDA and CDR2 as SQIVND (reference sequence). This CDR3 comprises 14 residues. The CDR3 DNA sequence: TGTGCCAGTAGTCTCGGACAGCGTAATCAGCCCCAGCATTTT. Translating gives CASSLGQRNQPQHF.

This chain uses TRBV6-6 with TRBJ2-5; 12 bases line up with TRBD1. V gave up 6 bases and J gave up 5 bases; unmatched junction bases: 7. The CDR3 runs to 15 residues. In germline, CDR1 is MNHNY, CDR2 SVGAGI (reference sequence). The CDR3 DNA reads as TGTGCCAGCAGCCCCGGGACAGGGGGCTGGGAGACCCAGTACTTC. This encodes CASSPGTGGWETQYF.

V and J are TRBV29-1 and TRBJ1-1; D remains unclear. The V gene's germline CDR1 is SQVTM and CDR2 ANQGSEA. The CDR3 has 14 amino acids. Trimming took off 4 bases at V and 1 base at J, with 13 bases between the two ends. The CDR3 bases are TGCAGCGTTGGGGCCGACCCCGGGAACACTGAAGCTTTCTTT. Its protein is CSVGADPGNTEAFF.

The chain joins TRBV4-2 to TRBJ2-1; 13 positions agree with TRBD2. CDR3 length equals 19 residues. J gave up 5 bases and V 0 bases, and 10 bases lay outside the gene matches. Germline values: CDR1 LGHNA, CDR2 YNFKEQ. The CDR3 protein is CASSQDLAPGLAGHNEQFF. For the CDR3, the DNA is TGTGCCAGCAGCCAAGATCTGGCCCCGGGACTAGCGGGGCACAATGAGCAGTTCTTC.

The chain recombines TRBV7-2 with TRBJ2-7; the match to TRBD1 covers 7 bases. CDR1 SGHTA and CDR2 FQGNSA come from the germline V gene. The CDR3 is made up of 12 amino acids. With 5 bases clipped from V and 6 bases from J, the junction kept 4 bases outside the gene matches. CDR3 sequence reads: CASSLNRGEQYF. CDR3 nucleotides: TGTGCCAGCAGCCTAAACAGGGGCGAGCAGTACTTC.

V and J are TRBV9 and TRBJ2-3; TRBD2 agrees at 7 bases. V gave up 0 bases and J gave up 4 bases; unmatched junction bases: 8. Germline CDR1 reads SGDLS; CDR2 reads YYNGEE. The CDR3 totals 16 residues. The CDR3 DNA reads TGTGCCAGCAGCGTAGCTGGCGGGGGAGGGGCAGATACGCAGTATTTT. Its protein is CASSVAGGGGADTQYF.

The CDR3 bases are TGCGCCAGCAGCGAGATAGGGAGCACCGGGGAGCTGTTTTTT. This encodes CASSEIGSTGELFF. The rearrangement links TRBV5-1 to TRBJ2-2; possibly TRBD2 for D (5 bases). Germline V gene sequence: CDR1 SGHRS, CDR2 YFSETQ. V was shortened by 4 bases and J by 4 bases, with 11 bases between the two germline ends. The CDR3 runs to 14 residues.